A selection of T cell receptor beta chains follows, all from one sample in a study of OX40 agonist ivuxolimab in advanced cancers. Repertoires were generated with immunoSEQ multiplex PCR, while TCRdb's copy carries only in-frame clones and drops some. The sample has tens of thousands of clones, 89% seen once. Sequencing was performed on CD4+ or CD8+ T cells sorted from blood, taken in a trial of the OX40 agonist ivuxolimab. Every receptor here comes from an adult with an advanced solid tumor such as melanoma, head and neck, liver or kidney cancer. CDR3s include the opening cysteine and the closing phenylalanine or tryptophan. Each record gives: D gene, J gene, clone size, V gene, CDR3 DNA, CDR3 protein. The D gene is left open where the match is weak. The listing skips clone size in some rows; elsewhere it reads once, few, many or a size class.

NA TRBJ2-1 NA TRBV19 TGTGCCAGTGGGGATTTTCGGGGATACAATGAGCAGTTCTTC CASGDFRGYNEQFF
TRBD2 TRBJ2-2 NA TRBV4-3 TGCGCCAGCAGCCAAGGGGCGGGAGTTGTCACCGGGGAGCTGTTTTTT CASSQGAGVVTGELFF
TRBD1 TRBJ2-2 NA TRBV30 TGTGCCTGGAGGAAACCGGGACAGGGGGACACCGGGGAGCTGTTTTTT CAWRKPGQGDTGELFF
NA TRBJ2-1 NA TRBV11-2 TGTGCCAGCAGCTTACGGTCAGGGGCCTACAATGAGCAGTTCTTC CASSLRSGAYNEQFF
TRBD1 TRBJ2-5 NA TRBV7-9 TGTGCCAGCAGCTTAGGGACAGGGGAGGGGACCCAGTACTTC CASSLGTGEGTQYF
NA TRBJ2-3 NA TRBV19 TGTGCCAGTAGTATATATTCGGACACCACAGATACGCAGTATTTT CASSIYSDTTDTQYF
TRBD2 TRBJ2-7 NA TRBV23-1 TGCGCCAGCAGCGATGGTCCGGGACTAGCGGGAGGAAGGACCTACGAGCAGTACTTC CASSDGPGLAGGRTYEQYF
NA TRBJ1-2 NA TRBV5-1 TGCGCCAGCAGCTTCTCTTCAGGGTACTATGGCTACACCTTC CASSFSSGYYGYTF
NA TRBJ1-2 NA TRBV11-3 TGTGCCAGCAGCGGTCTTTCCGGGACCGATGGCTACACCTTC CASSGLSGTDGYTF
NA TRBJ2-6 NA TRBV5-8 TGTGCCAGCTCCCGAGCCGGGACGGCCCTCTCCGGGGCCAACGTCCTGACTTTC CASSRAGTALSGANVLTF
TRBD1 TRBJ1-1 few TRBV6-1 TGTGCCAGCAGTGTGACTGGACGTGGACAGGGAGCTTTCTTT CASSVTGRGQGAFF
TRBD1 TRBJ1-4 NA TRBV5-1 TGCGCCAGCAGCCTGGGGGACAGGGGGACAACTAATGAAAAACTGTTTTTT CASSLGDRGTTNEKLFF
NA TRBJ2-5 NA TRBV30 TGTGCCTGGAGTACACAGGGGAGGGAGACCCAGTACTTC CAWSTQGRETQYF
TRBD1 TRBJ1-3 once TRBV6-5 TGTGCCAGCAGCCCGGACAGGGTTGCTGGAAACACCATATATTTT CASSPDRVAGNTIYF
NA TRBJ1-1 NA TRBV7-9 TGTGCCAGCACCCTCCTTGCCCAGAACACTGAAGCTTTCTTT CASTLLAQNTEAFF
NA TRBJ2-7 NA TRBV25-1 TGTGCCAGCGGAAGCAAGACAGGCTTTAAGCAGTACTTC CASGSKTGFKQYF
NA TRBJ2-5 NA TRBV5-1 TGCGCCAGCAGCCTGGGTCAGGGCCAAGAGACCCAGTACTTC CASSLGQGQETQYF
NA TRBJ1-1 once TRBV6-1 TGTGCCAGCACCGGGCAGGGTACGGCCACTGAAGCTTTCTTT CASTGQGTATEAFF
NA TRBJ1-4 NA TRBV19 TGTGCCAGTAGTCATCGAACAACTAATGAAAAACTGTTTTTT CASSHRTTNEKLFF
TRBD2 TRBJ2-1 NA TRBV27 TGTGCCAGCAGCTACGCCGTACTAGCGGGAGTTGCGAATGAGCAGTTCTTC CASSYAVLAGVANEQFF
TRBD1 TRBJ1-1 few TRBV18 TGTGCCAGCTCCAAGGGGGCAAGGAACACTGAAGCTTTCTTT CASSKGARNTEAFF
NA TRBJ2-7 NA TRBV15 TGTGCCACCAGCAGAGATCGAGGCTACGAGCAGTACTTC CATSRDRGYEQYF
NA TRBJ2-2 NA TRBV5-1 TGCGCCAGCAGCTGGGACTCCTTGGGGAACACCGGGGAGCTGTTTTTT CASSWDSLGNTGELFF
NA TRBJ2-7 NA TRBV21-1 TGTGCCAGCAGCTCAAGACAGGGTGGGACCAGCGGCTACGAGCAGTACTTC CASSSRQGGTSGYEQYF
NA TRBJ1-2 NA TRBV18 TGTGCCAGCTCACCGGGTGCGAGGGATAGCTATGGCTACACCTTC CASSPGARDSYGYTF
NA TRBJ2-5 NA TRBV7-2 TGTGCCAGCAGCTTAGGTGGGTTTGGAGAGACCCAGTACTTC CASSLGGFGETQYF
NA TRBJ1-1 NA TRBV12-5 TGTGCTAGTGGTTTACCCACCACTGAAGCTTTCTTT CASGLPTTEAFF
TRBD1 TRBJ2-1 NA TRBV5-8 TGTGCCAACCAACAGGGGGCAAGAAATGAGCAGTTCTTC CANQQGARNEQFF
NA TRBJ2-4 NA TRBV5-6 TGTGCCAGCAGTGTTACAGGGTTTGGGGACATTCAGTACTTC CASSVTGFGDIQYF
TRBD1 TRBJ1-1 NA TRBV5-1 TGCGCCAGCAGCTTGACAGGGGGCGTATCCTTCACTGAAGCTTTCTTT CASSLTGGVSFTEAFF
TRBD2 TRBJ2-7 NA TRBV5-1 TGCGCCAGCAGCTTTGGGTGGACTAGCGGGAGCCACGAGCAGTACTTC CASSFGWTSGSHEQYF
NA TRBJ1-1 NA TRBV6-6 TGTGCCAGCAGTTACTCGAGGACCCCCTCCGCTGAAGCTTTCTTT CASSYSRTPSAEAFF
TRBD2 TRBJ2-1 once TRBV11-3 TGTGCCAGCAGCCCGGGGGAGGGGGCTAGCGGGGGTAATGAGCAGTTCTTC CASSPGEGASGGNEQFF
TRBD2 TRBJ2-7 NA TRBV6-6 TGTGCCAGCAGGGCTATAGTCGGGAGGGCAGTGCAGTACTTC CASRAIVGRAVQYF
NA TRBJ2-1 NA TRBV7-2 TGTGCCAGCAGCTTAGTTTCGACTAGAGTCGGCAATGAGCAGTTCTTC CASSLVSTRVGNEQFF
TRBD1 TRBJ2-6 NA TRBV19 TGTGCCAGTAGGAGTTCAGGGGGCGCCGGGGCCAACGTCCTGACTTTC CASRSSGGAGANVLTF
NA TRBJ2-1 NA TRBV6-1 TGTGCCAGCAGTCCGGGGGCTAACAATGAGCAGTTCTTC CASSPGANNEQFF
NA TRBJ2-6 NA TRBV6-6 TGTGCCAGCAGTTACGATTACTCTGGGGCCAACGTCCTGACTTTC CASSYDYSGANVLTF
TRBD1 TRBJ1-5 once TRBV19 TGTGCCAGTAGTGTCACAGGGGATAGCAATCAGCCCCAGCATTTT CASSVTGDSNQPQHF
NA TRBJ2-1 NA TRBV11-3 TGTGCCAGCAGCTTAGAAGGGTTTAATGAGCAGTTCTTC CASSLEGFNEQFF
NA TRBJ2-3 NA TRBV6-1 TGTGCCAGCAGTGAAGTCTTTTCTTCGGTGGATACGCAGTATTTT CASSEVFSSVDTQYF
NA TRBJ1-1 NA TRBV7-2 TGTGCCAGCAGCTTAGTCAGCGGTCCCGGAGCAGGGACTGAAGCTTTCTTT CASSLVSGPGAGTEAFF
NA TRBJ1-1 NA TRBV10-1 TGCGCCAGCAGTGAGGGGGGTCGGACTGAAGCTTTCTTT CASSEGGRTEAFF
NA TRBJ2-5 NA TRBV29-1 TGCAGCGTTGAACGTAGCCCAGGGGCTGGAGAGACCCAGTACTTC CSVERSPGAGETQYF
NA TRBJ2-6 NA TRBV5-1 TGCGCCAGCAGCCTGGGACACCTCTCTGGGGCCAACGTCCTGACTTTC CASSLGHLSGANVLTF
NA TRBJ1-1 NA TRBV19 TGTGCCAGTAGTACCATAAAGAACACTGAAGCTTTCTTT CASSTIKNTEAFF
NA TRBJ1-3 NA TRBV7-9 TGTGCCAGCAGCTCAGGACAGAGCTCTGGAAACACCATATATTTT CASSSGQSSGNTIYF